This T cell receptor (beta chain) is from a study of Tregs in tolerant kidney transplant recipients. Study summary: CD4+CD25+CD127- cells came from roughly 3-day belatacept mixed lymphocyte reactions, some with roughly 5-day graft donor restimulation.

V was pared by 6 bases and J by 5 bases, with 14 bases between. This CDR3 is 14 amino acids long. Germline CDR1 reads SNHLY; CDR2 reads FYNNEI. Repertoires were generated with immunoSEQ multiplex PCR, while TCRdb's copy carries only in-frame clones and drops some. The sample consists of about 44,000 clones, about 95% of them appearing once. As regards this clone: Its specificity is unknown.

The TCR was taken from a human donor in good health. The sample consisted of Tregs from blood cultured with allogeneic cells. The rearrangement joins TRBV2 to TRBJ1-5, with D tentatively TRBD1 (5 bases). Written as DNA, the CDR3 is TGTGCCAGCAGCCCAAACTGGGGGGATCAGCCCCAGCATTTT. Translated, it gives CASSPNWGDQPQHF.